The 7 T cell receptor beta chains given below trace back to one sample, sequenced in a study of cytomegalovirus exposure and HLA in healthy donors (dated by TCRdb to about 2017). The library was produced with the immunoSEQ multiplex PCR assay. Drawn from immuneACCESS, this table holds only the in-frame rearrangements with V and J called that TCRdb kept. Clones are partly lost; checked studies trace under half to an unresolved V gene and leave the rest unexplained. In all, the sample holds tens of thousands of clones, and roughly 96% of those were seen once. The ten largest make up approximately 0.94% of the sample. Input material: PBMCs. The source is a man younger than 30 in good health and CMV-seronegative.

This clone was seen a single time. The chain recombines TRBV28 with TRBJ2-5; 8 bases are a match to TRBD1. Unmatched junction bases numbered 4, after V lost 8 bases and J lost 2 bases. CDR3 length: 13 residues. CDR1 is MDHEN and CDR2 is SYDVKM in the germline V gene. This chain's CDR3 is CASGQGAQETQYF. CDR3 bases: TGTGCCAGCGGGCAGGGGGCACAAGAGACCCAGTACTTC.

The CDR3 loop reads CASSLISGEQFF. CDR3 nucleotide sequence: TGTGCCAGCAGCTTAATTTCGGGTGAGCAGTTCTTC. The chain employs TRBV7-9 and TRBJ2-1; D is unresolved. V lost 2 bases to trimming and J lost 9 bases, with 8 bases between them. This CDR3 spans 12 amino acids. Germline loops: CDR1 SEHNR, CDR2 FQNEAQ (reference sequence).

V is TRBV28 and J is TRBJ2-7; tentative D call: TRBD1 (5 bases). V lost 9 bases, J lost 2 bases, and 26 bases lay in between. This CDR3 has 17 residues. Germline-derived CDR1 and CDR2 are MDHEN and SYDVKM. The CDR3 sequence: CASFGTGDTLNTYEQYF. Here the CDR3 DNA reads TGTGCCAGTTTTGGCACAGGAGACACTCTCAACACCTACGAGCAGTACTTC.

The CDR3 reads CATSDTISYEQYF. CDR3 DNA: TGTGCCACCTCGGACACGATATCCTACGAGCAGTACTTC. The rearrangement joins TRBV15 to TRBJ2-7; D is perhaps TRBD1 (5 bases). The CDR3 is 13 amino acids. The V and J ends lost 8 bases and 1 base respectively, with 12 bases between them. In germline, CDR1 is LNHNV, CDR2 YYDKDF (reference sequence).

The V gene is TRBV4-1, the J gene TRBJ2-3; D is perhaps TRBD1 (5 bases). Trimming removed 0 bases at V and 10 bases at J, with 17 bases between. This CDR3 spans 15 amino acids. Germline CDR1 MGHRA, CDR2 YSYEKL. Here the CDR3 reads CASSQDDRWGPAQYF. The CDR3 DNA sequence: TGCGCCAGCAGCCAAGATGACAGATGGGGTCCGGCGCAGTATTTT.

DNA of the CDR3: TGTGCCAGCAGCGAAGAGAGCGGGAGTATCTTTCATGAGCAGTTCTTC. This encodes CASSEESGSIFHEQFF. The chain carries TRBV9 and TRBJ2-1; 8 bases match TRBD2. The CDR3 extends over 16 amino acids. Trimming at V came to 3 bases and at J to 8 bases, leaving 13 bases not matched to a gene. Germline V lookup: CDR1 SGDLS, CDR2 YYNGEE.

The chain's CDR3 is CASGRTVAFTEAFF. CDR3 nucleotide sequence: TGTGCCAGCGGGCGGACAGTTGCTTTCACTGAAGCTTTCTTT. The chain uses TRBV2 and TRBJ1-1; tentative D call: TRBD1 (6 bases). V was cut by 8 bases and J by 4 bases, with 17 bases left in between. CDR3 size: 14 residues. Germline lookup yields CDR1 SNHLY and CDR2 FYNNEI.